Each of the 17 T cell receptor beta chains below was sequenced from the same sample in a study of human CD8 memory T cell subsets (dated by TCRdb to the early 2020s). A Human TCR Profiling Kit was used to prepare UMI-labeled 5' RACE TCRbeta libraries. Once TCRdb had reprocessed the reads, it stored one entry per CDR3 protein sequence and supplied no DNA. The table for this sample records approximately 12,000 distinct CDR3 sequences. Of the sample, over 8.5% is held by the ten largest clones. The sequencing input was CD8+ T cells from PBMCs. The origin of the receptors is a human donor in good health.

This clonotype ranks as medium-sized in terms of frequency. The chain employs TRBV10-3 and TRBJ1-1; TCRdb gives TRBD1 as the D gene, but with no DNA this cannot be confirmed. Per germline, CDR1 ENHRY and CDR2 SYGVKD. This CDR3 is 14 amino acids long. CDR3: CAIRGTAGYTEAFF.

V usage is TRBV7-9 and J usage is TRBJ2-7; with no DNA, the TCRdb D assignment of TRBD1 cannot be verified. Germline-derived CDR1 and CDR2 are SEHNR and FQNEAQ (reference sequence). The CDR3 spans 13 residues. The CDR3 loop is CASSSPDRGEQYF.

The chain links TRBV9 to TRBJ1-6; the D call from TCRdb, TRBD1, cannot be confirmed without DNA. This CDR3 spans 14 amino acids. The germline gives CDR1 SGDLS, CDR2 YYNGEE. The CDR3 is CASSTTGDRSPLHF.

Considering frequency, this clonotype is medium-sized. The rearrangement joins TRBV12-3 or TRBV12-4 to TRBJ1-1. The CDR3 contains 13 residues. The CDR3 here is CASSLDLNTEAFF.

V and J are TRBV24-1 and TRBJ2-2; without DNA, the TCRdb call of TRBD1 cannot be checked. The CDR3 sequence is 16 residues long. Germline CDR1 and CDR2: KGHDR and SFDVKD. This CDR3 reads CATSDLPRENTGELFF.

This clonotype registers medium-sized by frequency. V and J are TRBV15 and TRBJ1-2. CDR3 length equals 14 residues. Germline CDR1 LNHNV, CDR2 YYDKDF (reference sequence). The CDR3 spells CATSDEEANYGYTF.

CDR3 amino acids: CASSLTFRGSSYEQYF. The rearrangement joins TRBV18 to TRBJ2-7; lacking DNA, the TRBD1 call made by TCRdb goes unchecked. The CDR3 is 16 residues long. Germline V gene sequence: CDR1 KGHSH, CDR2 LQKENI.

The V and J genes are TRBV6-6 and TRBJ2-1. Germline V gene sequence: CDR1 MNHNY, CDR2 SVGAGI (reference sequence). This CDR3 is 16 amino acids long. CDR3 sequence reads: CASSYSSGSSYNEQFF.

This CDR3 is CSVWREQGQYF. The chain employs TRBV29-1 and TRBJ2-5; the D call from TCRdb, TRBD1, cannot be confirmed without DNA. CDR1 is SQVTM and CDR2 is ANQGSEA in the germline V gene. The CDR3 has 11 amino acids.

V usage is TRBV29-1 and J usage is TRBJ2-7. This CDR3 is built from 12 residues. Germline CDR1 and CDR2: SQVTM and ANQGSEA. The CDR3 protein is CSGRYGTYEQYF.

This chain joins TRBV2 and TRBJ2-7; TCRdb returns TRBD1, unconfirmable since there is no DNA. The germline V gene encodes CDR1 SNHLY and CDR2 FYNNEI. The CDR3 runs to 14 residues. CDR3 region: CASSRQGFFYEQYF.

The genes are TRBV20-1 and TRBJ1-2. This CDR3 is built from 14 residues. The V gene's germline CDR1 is DFQATT and CDR2 SNEGSKA (reference sequence). CDR3 protein: CSASPPGIPYGYTF.

The gene calls are TRBV20-1 and TRBJ1-6; TCRdb selects TRBD1, and the lack of DNA leaves this call unchecked. This CDR3 contains 13 residues. Germline V gene data show CDR1 as DFQATT and CDR2 as SNEGSKA (reference sequence). The CDR3 reads CSAGAGEWSPLHF.

The chain couples TRBV4-3 to TRBJ2-7; the TRBD1 assignment by TCRdb is unverifiable without DNA. Germline-derived CDR1 and CDR2 are LGHNA and YSLEER. This CDR3 contains 16 residues. CDR3 amino acids: CASSQDPGQGSYEQYF.

The chain is built from TRBV28 and TRBJ2-3; the D gene TCRdb calls, TRBD1, cannot be checked with no DNA. CDR1 is MDHEN, CDR2 SYDVKM, per germline. The length of the CDR3 is 13 residues. This CDR3 is CASSLVRADTQYF.

The chain joins TRBV28 to TRBJ2-1; no DNA is available, so the TRBD1 call from TCRdb remains unchecked. In germline, CDR1 is MDHEN, CDR2 SYDVKM. The CDR3 extends over 14 amino acids. CDR3 loop: CASSKTEQVNEQFF.

The chain recombines TRBV14 with TRBJ2-5; TCRdb's D call, TRBD1, is unchecked because there is no DNA. Germline CDR1 reads SGHDN; CDR2 reads FVKESK. This CDR3 is 18 amino acids long. This CDR3 reads CASSQGYQIGQGKETQYF.